This T cell receptor beta chain emerged from a study of cytomegalovirus exposure and HLA in healthy donors. Study results and caveats: The authors judged a highly shared variant cluster likely a sequencing artifact. Many donors carried some public TCRs, although rarity characterized most TCR sequences.

60 Vbeta and 13 Jbeta primers were used in PCR. The assay was immunoSEQ multiplex PCR, and TCRdb's table has in-frame clones only and misses some. The table records about 100,000 clones, more than 75% of them present only once. V dropped 2 bases and J dropped 4 bases, with 14 bases sitting between them. Germline V gene lookup returns CDR1 SGHAT and CDR2 FQNNGV. The CDR3 length is 15 residues. Healthy bone marrow donors supplied every sample. To note about this clone: The antigen is not known.

The origin of this receptor is a woman in her fifties or sixties in good health and CMV-seronegative. Material: PBMCs. The chain uses TRBV11-2 and TRBJ1-2; TRBD1 is a possible D gene (6 bases). The CDR3 nucleotides are TGTGCCAGCAGCTTATGGGGCTTGGACAGCTATGGCTACACCTTC. This gives the protein CASSLWGLDSYGYTF.